Each of the 28 T cell receptor beta chains below was sequenced from the same sample in a study of shared clonotypes between healthy human individuals. Data came from immunoSEQ multiplex PCR; TCRdb stores just in-frame clones and leaves some out. This table holds 2 million to 3 million clones, around 90% found once. Sequenced sample: naive CD4+ T cells sorted from blood. The subset is: CD45RA+ positively selected. These receptor sequences come from a man younger than 30 in good health.

Concerning this clone: This sample also contains other DNA sequences that code for the same CDR3. The J gene is TRBJ2-5, the V gene TRBV6-1; D uncertain. Trimming left V 1 base short and J 5 bases short, with 2 bases between. Germline-derived CDR1 and CDR2 are MNHNS and SASEGT. The CDR3 runs 11 residues. Here the CDR3 DNA reads TGTGCCAGCAGTGAAGGGGAGACCCAGTACTTC. Amino acids: CASSEGETQYF.

This clone has a single count. This rearrangement joins TRBV30 to TRBJ1-4; TRBD1 aligns across 7 bases. This CDR3 has 14 residues. Germline CDR1 GTSNPN, CDR2 SVGIG (reference sequence). V shed 5 bases and J 10 bases; nucleotides not matched to a gene: 13. Here the CDR3 DNA reads TGTGCCTGGGTCGATCGGGCAGGGGGTGGAAAACTGTTTTTT. Its translation is CAWVDRAGGGKLFF. The full variable domain, with the rest looked up from reference TRBV30 and TRBJ1-4, is SQTIHQWPATLVQPVGSPLSLECTVEGTSNPNLYWYRQAAGRGLQLLFYSVGIGQISSEVPQNLSASRPQDRQFILSSKKLLLSDSGFYLCAWVDRAGGGKLFFGSGTQLSVL.

This chain links TRBV4-2 with TRBJ1-1; D is perhaps TRBD1 (5 bases). This CDR3 comprises 13 residues. CDR1 LGHNA and CDR2 YNFKEQ come from the germline V gene. The germline V and J ends were trimmed by 3 bases and 4 bases, with 9 bases remaining between them. The CDR3 DNA reads TGTGCCAGCAGCCAGCAGGGTAGCACTGAAGCTTTCTTT. Its translation is CASSQQGSTEAFF.

The V call is TRBV5-1, the J call TRBJ1-1; 7 positions match TRBD1. CDR1 and CDR2 from the germline V gene are SGHRS and YFSETQ. Unmatched junction bases numbered 5, after V lost 2 bases and J lost 1 base. The CDR3 consists of 15 residues. The CDR3 sequence: CASSFSQGGNTEAFF. Here the CDR3 DNA reads TGCGCCAGCAGCTTTTCGCAGGGGGGGAACACTGAAGCTTTCTTT.

The rearrangement joins TRBV19 to TRBJ2-7; D not certain. Germline-derived CDR1 and CDR2 are LNHDA and SQIVND (reference sequence). Trimming removed 3 bases at V and 5 bases at J, with 14 bases between. The CDR3 sequence is 14 residues long. This chain's CDR3 is CASSIAVLGDEQYF. The CDR3, as DNA: TGTGCCAGTAGTATTGCGGTGTTGGGCGACGAGCAGTACTTC.

The rearrangement uses TRBV7-2 and TRBJ2-7; 8 nucleotides match TRBD1. The V gene's germline CDR1 is SGHTA and CDR2 FQGNSA. This CDR3 contains 15 residues. The junction had 4 bases not matched to a gene; V was cut back by 3 bases and J by 0 bases. This chain's CDR3 is CASSFLGTGSYEQYF. As DNA, the CDR3 is TGTGCCAGCAGCTTCTTGGGGACAGGCTCCTACGAGCAGTACTTC.

The chain employs TRBV11-2 and TRBJ1-5; possibly TRBD1 for D (6 bases). Trimming shortened V by 5 bases and J by 4 bases, and 15 bases separated the two germline ends. Germline CDR1 reads SGHAT; CDR2 reads FQNNGV. This CDR3 is 15 amino acids long. The CDR3 loop is CASSQLTGLNQPQHF. The CDR3 nucleotides are TGTGCCAGCAGCCAATTGACAGGCCTTAATCAGCCCCAGCATTTT.

This chain joins TRBV4-1 and TRBJ2-3; TRBD1 agrees at 7 bases. V shed 2 bases and J 2 bases; nucleotides not matched to a gene: 7. There are 16 residues in the CDR3. Germline V lookup: CDR1 MGHRA, CDR2 YSYEKL. This CDR3 reads CASSQQGVRHTDTQYF. The DNA of the CDR3 is TGCGCCAGCAGCCAACAGGGGGTGAGACACACAGATACGCAGTATTTT.

This sequence joins TRBV2 and TRBJ2-2; D possibly corresponds to TRBD1 (6 bases). From germline, CDR1 is SNHLY and CDR2 FYNNEI. V was clipped by 2 bases and J by 4 bases, with 11 bases between them. This CDR3 has 15 residues. This CDR3 reads CASSEQGMGTGELFF. DNA for the CDR3: TGTGCCAGCAGTGAACAGGGGATGGGCACCGGGGAGCTGTTTTTT.

The V gene is TRBV6-1, the J gene TRBJ1-1; D gene unclear. In germline, CDR1 is MNHNS, CDR2 SASEGT. V was pared by 5 bases and J by 1 base, with 14 bases between. The CDR3 is 15 residues long. In DNA, the CDR3 is TGTGCCAGCAGTCCCCGAGACGGAAAGAACACTGAAGCTTTCTTT. As protein: CASSPRDGKNTEAFF.

This sequence joins TRBV7-2 and TRBJ2-5; 8 bases align to TRBD1. With 5 bases clipped from V and 5 bases from J, the junction kept 10 bases outside the gene matches. The CDR3 loop spans 15 amino acids. Germline CDR1 reads SGHTA; CDR2 reads FQGNSA. The CDR3 DNA reads as TGTGCCAGCAGCCAGGGGGGACAGGCGGCCGAGACCCAGTACTTC. Protein: CASSQGGQAAETQYF.

V gene TRBV29-1 combines with J gene TRBJ2-5, with D perhaps matching TRBD1 (6 bases). V was shortened by 7 bases and J by 0 bases, with 12 bases between the two germline ends. The germline V gene has CDR1 SQVTM and CDR2 ANQGSEA. The CDR3 has 13 residues. This chain's CDR3 is CSATTGNQETQYF. The CDR3 bases are TGCAGCGCAACCACAGGGAACCAAGAGACCCAGTACTTC.

This clone turned up a few times. The same CDR3 arises from other DNA sequences in this sample as well. The rearrangement uses TRBV19 and TRBJ1-1; D remains unclear. Trimming took 3 bases from V and 2 from J, leaving 7 bases between them. Germline loops: CDR1 LNHDA, CDR2 SQIVND (reference sequence). There are 13 residues in the CDR3. For the CDR3, the DNA is TGTGCCAGTAGTATTGGCGGAAACACTGAAGCTTTCTTT. Protein sequence: CASSIGGNTEAFF.

The chain employs TRBV10-3 and TRBJ2-3, with D possibly TRBD1 on 5 matching bases. In germline, CDR1 is ENHRY, CDR2 SYGVKD. Trimming pared 3 bases from V and 2 bases from J, leaving 9 bases between. The CDR3 is made up of 14 amino acids. The CDR3: CAISDKGNTDTQYF. The CDR3 nucleotides read TGTGCCATCAGTGATAAGGGGAACACAGATACGCAGTATTTT.

J is TRBJ1-4 and V is TRBV10-3; D not certain. V lost 3 bases and J lost 8, with 19 bases in between. Germline V gene lookup returns CDR1 ENHRY and CDR2 SYGVKD. The CDR3 runs to 16 residues. The CDR3 spells CAISDGGVGVGEKLFF. The DNA of the CDR3 is TGTGCCATCAGTGATGGAGGTGTTGGAGTCGGAGAAAAACTGTTTTTT.

This chain uses TRBV10-3 with TRBJ2-5; no definite D call. Germline assignment: CDR1 ENHRY and CDR2 SYGVKD. The CDR3 consists of 12 residues. V was shortened by 5 bases and J by 11 bases, with 15 bases between the two germline ends. The CDR3 sequence: CAISNADGRQYF. In DNA form, the CDR3 reads TGTGCCATCAGTAATGCCGATGGACGGCAGTACTTC.

J is TRBJ1-6 and V is TRBV30; possibly TRBD1 for D (6 bases). Between the trimmed V and J ends, which lost 2 bases and 8 bases, there was a span of 13 bases. The CDR3 spans 14 residues. Germline-derived CDR1 and CDR2 are GTSNPN and SVGIG (reference sequence). DNA of the CDR3: TGTGCCTGGAGTAAGGACAGCAGGGATTCACCCCTCCACTTT. Translation: CAWSKDSRDSPLHF.

V is TRBV10-3 and J is TRBJ2-1, with D unclear. Per the germline V gene, CDR1 is ENHRY and CDR2 is SYGVKD. CDR3 size: 14 residues. V was cut by 2 bases and J by 7 bases, with 12 bases left in between. CDR3 amino acids: CAISEGPGGNEQFF. CDR3 nucleotide sequence: TGTGCCATCAGTGAGGGCCCCGGTGGAAATGAGCAGTTCTTC.

The genes are TRBV6-4 and TRBJ2-7, with D maybe TRBD1 (7 bases). Germline lookup yields CDR1 MRHNA and CDR2 SNTAGT. The V and J ends lost 6 bases and 3 bases respectively, with 15 bases between them. The CDR3 is made up of 14 amino acids. The CDR3 DNA reads as TGTGCCAGCAGCCGCGGGACAGTTTGCTACGAGCAGTACTTC. It codes for CASSRGTVCYEQYF.

The V gene is TRBV2, the J gene TRBJ2-3, with 8 bases that match TRBD2. Germline CDR1 is SNHLY and CDR2 is FYNNEI. The ends lost 7 bases at V and 0 bases at J; junction bases unmatched: 9. The CDR3 loop spans 16 amino acids. The CDR3 nucleotides are TGTGCCAGCACCCTACTAGCGGTAGTTAGCACAGATACGCAGTATTTT. Amino acids: CASTLLAVVSTDTQYF.

The rearrangement links TRBV6-5 to TRBJ1-2; no clear D. CDR1 is MNHEY and CDR2 is SVGAGI in the germline V gene. With 6 bases removed from V and 4 bases from J, the gap between germline ends came to 9 bases. The CDR3 totals 12 residues. CDR3 in amino acids: CASSQWGYGYTF. CDR3 bases: TGTGCCAGCAGCCAGTGGGGCTATGGCTACACCTTC.

A note on this clone: Different DNA sequences within this sample yield the same CDR3. The V call is TRBV5-1, the J call TRBJ1-4; a weak D match, TRBD1 (6 bases). With 0 bases removed from V and 8 bases from J, the gap between germline ends came to 8 bases. The CDR3 has 13 amino acids. The germline V gene encodes CDR1 SGHRS and CDR2 YFSETQ. CDR3: CASSLDRAEKLFF. The DNA of the CDR3 is TGCGCCAGCAGCTTGGACAGGGCCGAAAAACTGTTTTTT.

V and J are TRBV5-1 and TRBJ1-5; D ambiguous. The CDR3 extends over 14 amino acids. Germline values: CDR1 SGHRS, CDR2 YFSETQ. The ends were cut back, 0 bases at V and 5 bases at J, with 9 bases in the middle. As DNA, the CDR3 is TGCGCCAGCAGCTTGGTTCCCGGGGATCAGCCCCAGCATTTT. The encoded protein is CASSLVPGDQPQHF. The variable domain in full, with the rest retrieved from reference TRBV5-1 and TRBJ1-5, is KAGVTQTPRYLIKTRGQQVTLSCSPISGHRSVSWYQQTPGQGLQFLFEYFSETQRNKGNFPGRFSGRQFSNSRSEMNVSTLELGDSALYLCASSLVPGDQPQHFGDGTRLSIL.

V usage is TRBV2 and J usage is TRBJ2-7; D gene uncertain. CDR1 and CDR2 from the germline V gene are SNHLY and FYNNEI. CDR3 length: 13 residues. The germline V and J ends were trimmed by 6 bases and 2 bases, with 11 bases remaining between them. The CDR3 sequence is CASRDDNPYEQYF. The CDR3 DNA is TGTGCCAGCAGGGACGACAATCCCTACGAGCAGTACTTC.

The chain couples TRBV6-1 to TRBJ1-2, with a weak D call TRBD1 (5 bases). Looked up from germline, CDR1 is MNHNS and CDR2 is SASEGT. Trimming removed 4 bases from V and 3 bases from J, with 12 bases in between. This CDR3 has 14 amino acids. This CDR3 is CASSVSLGDYGYTF. Here the CDR3 DNA reads TGTGCCAGCAGTGTCAGCCTAGGGGACTATGGCTACACCTTC.

Here the CDR3 reads CASSRTSYEQYF. CDR3 DNA sequence: TGTGCCAGCAGCCGGACATCCTACGAGCAGTACTTC. This chain connects TRBV7-9 to TRBJ2-7; tentatively, D is TRBD1 (5 bases). The germline CDR1 and CDR2 sequences are SEHNR and FQNEAQ (reference sequence). This CDR3 spans 12 amino acids. V was shortened by 5 bases and J by 1 base, with 6 bases between the two germline ends.

V and J are TRBV30 and TRBJ2-7; possibly TRBD1 or TRBD2 for D (5 bases each). The germline CDR1 and CDR2 sequences are GTSNPN and SVGIG (reference sequence). The CDR3 spans 11 residues. The V end was cut by 5 bases, the J end by 6 bases, with 11 bases between. The CDR3 DNA reads TGTGCCTGGGGTTGGGACGGCGAGCAGTACTTC. Protein: CAWGWDGEQYF.

J is TRBJ2-1 and V is TRBV19; TRBD1 aligns across 9 bases. This CDR3 is 15 amino acids long. CDR1 and CDR2 from the germline V gene are LNHDA and SQIVND (reference sequence). V lost 7 bases to trimming and J lost 4 bases; unmatched junction nucleotides: 8. CDR3 DNA: TGTGCCAGTAAAGGAGGACAGGGGTCTTACAATGAGCAGTTCTTC. This encodes CASKGGQGSYNEQFF.